The 25 T cell receptor beta chains given below trace back to one sample, sequenced in a study of T cells after yellow fever vaccination. TCRdb redid the calling of the 5' RACE reads with MiXCR, one entry per CDR3 protein. The sample has fewer than 100,000 distinct CDR3 sequences; around 9.8% are singletons. The specimen comprised CD8+ T cells not binding an NS4B(214-222) dextramer, sorted from PBMCs, sampled roughly 14 days after the first yellow fever vaccination. These receptors were collected from a man aged 18 to 35 who received the YFV17D yellow fever vaccine.

This clonotype was counted between two and nine times. The CDR3 DNA reads TGCAGTGCTACGCTCCGGGACCCTTACGAGCAGTACTTC. Translation: CSATLRDPYEQYF. The chain couples TRBV20-1 to TRBJ2-7; D is tentatively TRBD1 or TRBD2 (5 bases each). The CDR3 consists of 13 residues. Trimming cost V 4 bases and J 4 bases, with 14 bases left between them. Germline assignment: CDR1 DFQATT and CDR2 SNEGSKA (reference sequence).

The chain carries TRBV29-1 and TRBJ2-2, with TRBD2 matching 8 bases. The junction had 9 bases not matched to a gene; V was cut back by 7 bases and J by 5 bases. Germline CDR1 SQVTM, CDR2 ANQGSEA. The length of the CDR3 is 14 residues. The CDR3 sequence is CSAQTGTRTGELFF. The CDR3 coding sequence is TGCAGCGCTCAAACCGGGACTAGGACCGGGGAGCTGTTTTTT.

This clonotype turned up a few times. This chain connects TRBV19 to TRBJ2-1; tentatively, D is TRBD2 (6 bases). Trimming left V 6 bases short and J 0 bases short, with 12 bases between. The CDR3 consists of 15 residues. Germline V lookup: CDR1 LNHDA, CDR2 SQIVND (reference sequence). CDR3 sequence: CASSFAGSSYNEQFF. CDR3 nucleotides: TGTGCCAGTAGCTTCGCGGGGAGCTCCTACAATGAGCAGTTCTTC.

This clonotype has just a few counts. The CDR3, as DNA: TGTGCCAGCAGTTTGAAGGCAGGGCCCTTCCAAGAGACCCAGTACTTC. Its translation is CASSLKAGPFQETQYF. The J gene is TRBJ2-5, the V gene TRBV27; weak D call: TRBD1 (5 bases). V was pared by 3 bases and J by 1 base, with 15 bases between. Germline V gene sequence: CDR1 MNHEY, CDR2 SMNVEV (reference sequence). The CDR3 covers 16 residues.

The V gene is TRBV7-9, the J gene TRBJ2-1; 9 bases map to TRBD2. With V trimmed by 5 bases and J by 9 bases, 14 bases remained unmatched. The germline V gene encodes CDR1 SEHNR and CDR2 FQNEAQ (reference sequence). CDR3 length equals 16 residues. As DNA, the CDR3 is TGTGCCAGCAGCCCCTCCCGGGGCGGGGGGGCCGGTGAGCAGTTCTTC. Its protein is CASSPSRGGGAGEQFF.

This clonotype has just a few counts. The CDR3 sequence: CASRGVGTDTQYF. CDR3 DNA: TGTGCCAGCAGGGGGGTGGGCACAGATACGCAGTATTTT. The chain has TRBV6-6 and TRBJ2-3, with D perhaps given as TRBD1 or TRBD2 (5 bases each). Germline loops: CDR1 MNHNY, CDR2 SVGAGI (reference sequence). CDR3 length: 13 amino acids. Trimming took 6 bases from V and 1 from J, leaving 8 bases between them.

This clonotype was counted only a few times. The genes are TRBV9 and TRBJ1-2; D gene unclear. V lost 0 bases and J lost 4, with 10 bases in between. This CDR3 region has 14 residues. Germline assignment: CDR1 SGDLS and CDR2 YYNGEE. The CDR3 loop is CASSVGGAAYGYTF. The CDR3 region has the DNA TGTGCCAGCAGCGTAGGGGGAGCCGCCTATGGCTACACCTTC.

This clonotype has just one count. A much larger clone lies one base from this, so it may be a read error. This chain connects TRBV7-2 to TRBJ1-4; D remains ambiguous. Per the germline V gene, CDR1 is SGHTA and CDR2 is FQGNSA. The germline V and J ends were trimmed by 7 bases and 8 bases, with 20 bases remaining between them. The length of the CDR3 is 15 residues. The CDR3 loop is CASNSMTGVKEKLFF. CDR3 DNA sequence: TGTGCCAGCAACTCGATGACGGGAGTAAAAGAAAAACTGTTTTTT.

There are a few counts of this clonotype. V usage is TRBV4-3 and J usage is TRBJ1-2, with D perhaps matching TRBD1 (5 bases). CDR3 length: 14 amino acids. V was pared by 3 bases and J by 6 bases, with 14 bases between. CDR1 LGHNA and CDR2 YSLEER come from the germline V gene. The chain's CDR3 is CASSHLTGGDGYTF. CDR3 nucleotides: TGCGCCAGCAGCCATTTAACAGGAGGTGATGGCTACACCTTC.

This clonotype has a handful of counts. The V gene is TRBV4-2, the J gene TRBJ1-1, with a weak D call TRBD1 (5 bases). The germline gives CDR1 LGHNA, CDR2 YNFKEQ. V lost 0 bases to trimming and J lost 3 bases, with 17 bases between them. This CDR3 contains 17 residues. CDR3 coding DNA: TGTGCCAGCAGCCAAGAAGGTTTCTGGGGGGAGGACACTGAAGCTTTCTTT. Translating gives CASSQEGFWGEDTEAFF.

Only a few counts were recorded for this clonotype. The chain has TRBV27 and TRBJ2-5, with a weak D call TRBD1 (5 bases). The CDR3 runs to 13 residues. Germline V gene data show CDR1 as MNHEY and CDR2 as SMNVEV (reference sequence). V gave up 4 bases and J gave up 3 bases, with 9 bases separating them. CDR3: CASSSGLEETQYF. Written as DNA, the CDR3 is TGTGCCAGCAGTTCAGGGCTAGAAGAGACCCAGTACTTC.

This rearrangement joins TRBV12-3 or TRBV12-4 to TRBJ1-1; 7 bases fit TRBD1. The junction had 16 bases not matched to a gene; V was cut back by 8 bases and J by 10 bases. The CDR3 covers 14 residues. The CDR3 here is CASVLTKGAPRAFF. The CDR3 coding sequence is TGTGCCAGCGTACTTACGAAGGGGGCCCCGAGAGCTTTCTTT.

Ten or more counts support this clonotype. The J gene is TRBJ2-1, the V gene TRBV3-1, with 7 bases fitting TRBD2. Germline CDR1 LGHDT, CDR2 YNNKEL (reference sequence). The CDR3 has 16 residues. The V gene end was trimmed by 3 bases and the J gene end by 4 bases; junction bases not matched to a gene: 9. CDR3 sequence reads: CASSHDLGGFYNEQFF. The CDR3 nucleotides are TGTGCCAGCAGCCATGATTTGGGGGGGTTTTACAATGAGCAGTTCTTC.

There are a few counts of this clonotype. This chain connects TRBV28 to TRBJ2-3; D gene uncertain. CDR3 length: 13 residues. Germline V CDR1 and CDR2: MDHEN, SYDVKM. DNA for the CDR3: TGTGGTTTGTCTGTGGAGATTGTGGATACGCAGTATTTT. Translating gives CGLSVEIVDTQYF.

Only a few counts were recorded for this clonotype. The chain is built from TRBV7-2 and TRBJ2-5, with a tentative D call TRBD2 (5 bases). Germline V gives CDR1 SGHTA, CDR2 FQGNSA. This CDR3 comprises 14 residues. Trimming removed 1 base from V and 2 bases from J, with 8 bases in between. This chain's CDR3 is CASSLGPGQETQYF. The CDR3, as DNA: TGTGCCAGCAGCTTAGGGCCGGGGCAAGAGACCCAGTACTTC.

V gene TRBV29-1 combines with J gene TRBJ2-7; maybe TRBD2 (5 bases). This CDR3 is 11 amino acids long. V shed 6 bases and J shed 3 bases, with 9 bases lying between them. Germline lookup yields CDR1 SQVTM and CDR2 ANQGSEA. The CDR3 coding sequence is TGCAGCGTGTGGGCGGGCTACGAGCAGTACTTC. It specifies CSVWAGYEQYF.

The V gene is TRBV5-6, the J gene TRBJ2-3; 9 bases align to TRBD1. The CDR3 spans 15 residues. Per the germline V gene, CDR1 is SGHDT and CDR2 is YYEEEE. The junction had 2 bases not matched to a gene; V was cut back by 0 bases and J by 3 bases. CDR3 protein: CASSLDRGRTDTQYF. CDR3 coding DNA: TGTGCCAGCAGCTTGGACAGGGGGCGGACAGATACGCAGTATTTT.

The V gene is TRBV18, the J gene TRBJ2-1, with a weak D call TRBD1 (5 bases). Germline loops: CDR1 KGHSH, CDR2 LQKENI. This CDR3 has 16 residues. V lost 2 bases and J lost 8, with 19 bases in between. Written as DNA, the CDR3 is TGTGCCAGCTCACCATTCTCGGCAGGGTCTCACGATGAGCAGTTCTTC. This sequence encodes CASSPFSAGSHDEQFF.

The CDR3, as DNA: TGTGCCAGCAGCTTAAGATTTGATGGGACTAGCGGGGCCAGTAGCACAGATACGCAGTATTTT. It specifies CASSLRFDGTSGASSTDTQYF. The gene calls are TRBV7-3 and TRBJ2-3; 13 bases map to TRBD2. The CDR3 is 21 amino acids. The trim removed 1 base at V and 0 bases at J, leaving 13 bases unmatched. Germline V gene data show CDR1 as SGHTA and CDR2 as FQGTGA.

The chain links TRBV3-1 to TRBJ2-7; D ambiguous. The length of the CDR3 is 14 residues. Germline V CDR1 and CDR2: LGHDT, YNNKEL (reference sequence). Trimming stripped 0 bases from V and 2 bases from J, with 8 bases between. The CDR3 coding sequence is TGTGCCAGCAGCCAAGATTGGGGTCCCTACGAGCAGTACTTC. Translation gives CASSQDWGPYEQYF.

This clonotype occurred many times. The chain couples TRBV7-9 to TRBJ2-2; maybe TRBD1 (6 bases). The germline CDR1 and CDR2 sequences are SEHNR and FQNEAQ (reference sequence). This CDR3 is 15 amino acids long. The germline V and J ends were trimmed by 5 bases and 7 bases, with 17 bases remaining between them. The CDR3 nucleotides read TGTGCCAGCAGCACCGTTTTTCAGGGGATCGGGGAGCTGTTTTTT. Amino acids: CASSTVFQGIGELFF.

This clonotype was recorded a few times. This rearrangement joins TRBV7-9 to TRBJ2-3; D call uncertain. The CDR3 runs 14 residues. Germline V gene lookup returns CDR1 SEHNR and CDR2 FQNEAQ (reference sequence). Trimming shortened V by 5 bases and J by 2 bases, and 11 bases separated the two germline ends. The CDR3 DNA reads TGTGCCAGCAGCCCTCGGATAAACACAGATACGCAGTATTTT. Its protein is CASSPRINTDTQYF. The full variable domain, in which reference TRBV7-9 and TRBJ2-3 provide the parts outside the CDR3, is DTGVSQNPRHKITKRGQNVTFRCDPISEHNRLYWYRQTLGQGPEFLTYFQNEAQLEKSRLLSDRFSAERPKGSFSTLEIQRTEQGDSAMYLCASSPRINTDTQYFGPGTRLTVL.

The rearrangement joins TRBV11-2 to TRBJ2-2; 11 bases agree with TRBD1. The CDR3 is 18 amino acids. The V and J ends lost 0 bases and 6 bases, in that order; junction bases with no gene match: 9. The V gene's germline CDR1 is SGHAT and CDR2 FQNNGV. CDR3 sequence (DNA): TGTGCCAGCAGCTTAGATCGTTTGGACAGGGGGCAAGCCGGGGAGCTGTTTTTT. The encoded protein is CASSLDRLDRGQAGELFF. Looking up the rest from reference TRBV11-2 and TRBJ2-2 gives the full variable domain: EAGVAQSPRYKIIEKRQSVAFWCNPISGHATLYWYQQILGQGPKLLIQFQNNGVVDDSQLPKDRFSAERLKGVDSTLKIQPAKLEDSAVYLCASSLDRLDRGQAGELFFGEGSRLTVL.

The CDR3 sequence: CSAEKGSGAYNEQFF. In DNA, the CDR3 is TGCAGCGCCGAGAAAGGTAGCGGGGCTTACAATGAGCAGTTCTTC. The chain couples TRBV29-1 to TRBJ2-1, with 8 bases identical to TRBD2. The CDR3 totals 15 residues. The V gene end was trimmed by 7 bases and the J gene end by 4 bases; junction bases not matched to a gene: 12. Germline CDR1 is SQVTM and CDR2 is ANQGSEA.

The chain couples TRBV7-9 to TRBJ2-5; no firm D call. The CDR3 length is 11 residues. V was clipped by 6 bases and J by 5 bases, with 7 bases between them. Germline loops: CDR1 SEHNR, CDR2 FQNEAQ (reference sequence). DNA of the CDR3: TGTGCCAGCAGGGGGATGGAGACCCAGTACTTC. Translation gives CASRGMETQYF.